This T cell receptor (beta chain) appears in the sequencing data of a study of blood T cell repertoires in COVID-19. The junction had 6 bases not matched to a gene; V was cut back by 0 bases and J by 4 bases. This CDR3 has 16 residues. The germline gives CDR1 MGHRA, CDR2 YSYEKL. Either two negative PCRs, clearance, or symptom resolution qualified Cohort 3 donors as recovered. This table comes from immunoSEQ multiplex PCR, and its TCRdb copy is limited to in-frame clones, with some not included. In the table there are about 180,000 clones, approximately 77% of which are singletons. The TCR was taken from a man aged 60 to 75 who had recovered from COVID-19. This rearrangement joins TRBV4-1 to TRBJ2-1; the match to TRBD1 covers 7 bases. Sequencing used PBMCs or T cells enriched from blood (not recorded which). The CDR3 loop is CASSQEVTGSYNEQFF. CDR3 in DNA: TGCGCCAGCAGCCAAGAGGTGACAGGGTCTTACAATGAGCAGTTCTTC.